The 8 T cell receptor beta chains below all came from one sample that was sequenced in a study of T cell clones after liver transplantation. Clones were read by immunoSEQ multiplex PCR, and TCRdb kept only the in-frame ones, dropping some. Of approximately 26,000 clones detected, around two thirds appear once; the ten largest clones hold roughly 3.1%. This specimen consisted of CD4+ T cells from blood, obtained before liver transplant. These receptors were obtained from a human donor who received a liver transplant.

This chain uses TRBV29-1 with TRBJ2-1, with D unresolved. CDR3 length: 13 amino acids. Between the trimmed V and J ends, which lost 7 bases and 4 bases, there was a span of 14 bases. The germline gives CDR1 SQVTM, CDR2 ANQGSEA. Written as DNA, the CDR3 is TGCAGCGCCATAACGGCCGGATACAATGAGCAGTTCTTC. Translated: CSAITAGYNEQFF.

In its sample, this clone was seen a few times. The rearrangement joins TRBV9 to TRBJ1-3; D is unclear. Germline lookup yields CDR1 SGDLS and CDR2 YYNGEE. Trimming cost V 0 bases and J 0 bases, with 7 bases left between them. The CDR3 loop spans 15 amino acids. The CDR3 DNA is TGTGCCAGCAGCGTAGGGGGAACCTCTGGAAACACCATATATTTT. Encoded protein: CASSVGGTSGNTIYF.

CDR3 in DNA: TGTGCCAGCAAGTACAGGGACCCAGGCGAGCAGTACTTC. Its translation is CASKYRDPGEQYF. This chain connects TRBV6-1 to TRBJ2-7; possible D gene TRBD1, 6 bases. This CDR3 region has 13 residues. The germline gives CDR1 MNHNS, CDR2 SASEGT. Between the trimmed V and J ends, which lost 7 bases and 6 bases, there was a span of 16 bases.

The chain combines TRBV6-1 with TRBJ2-5; tentatively, D is TRBD1 (6 bases). The germline CDR1 and CDR2 sequences are MNHNS and SASEGT. V gave up 7 bases and J gave up 1 base, with 13 bases separating them. The CDR3 loop spans 14 amino acids. Written as DNA, the CDR3 is TGTGCCAGCAAGACAGGTTTCTTCCAAGAGACCCAGTACTTC. It encodes CASKTGFFQETQYF.

The chain uses TRBV10-3 and TRBJ2-1; 14 bases align to TRBD2. The trim removed 6 bases at V and 9 bases at J, leaving 10 bases unmatched. The CDR3 contains 16 residues. Germline-derived CDR1 and CDR2 are ENHRY and SYGVKD. CDR3 protein: CAIRHLGLAGDGEQFF. As DNA, the CDR3 is TGTGCCATCAGACACCTGGGACTAGCGGGAGACGGTGAGCAGTTCTTC.

The chain uses TRBV7-2 and TRBJ2-5; D is unclear. The CDR3 is 11 residues long. Germline CDR1 SGHTA, CDR2 FQGNSA. Trimming stripped 5 bases from V and 1 base from J, with 2 bases between. CDR3 amino acids: CASSVQETQYF. The CDR3 bases are TGTGCCAGCAGCGTCCAAGAGACCCAGTACTTC.

The rearrangement links TRBV7-9 to TRBJ2-7; TRBD1 or TRBD2 may be the D gene (5 bases each). CDR1 SEHNR and CDR2 FQNEAQ come from the germline V gene (reference sequence). V dropped 5 bases and J dropped 3 bases, with 11 bases sitting between them. The CDR3 sequence is 13 residues long. Here the CDR3 DNA reads TGTGCCAGCAGCGCAACAGGAGGCTACGAGCAGTACTTC. Protein product: CASSATGGYEQYF.

The V and J genes are TRBV5-4 and TRBJ2-5, with 7 bases fitting TRBD2. Germline V gene lookup returns CDR1 SGHNT and CDR2 YYREEE (reference sequence). After removal of 0 bases from V and 2 bases from J, the junction contained 1 base not matched to a gene. This CDR3 contains 14 residues. The CDR3 DNA is TGTGCCAGCAGCTTGGCTAGCGGACAAGAGACCCAGTACTTC. Encoded protein: CASSLASGQETQYF.